Listed below are T cell receptor beta chains from one sample, sequenced in a study of blood T cell repertoires in COVID-19. Clones were read by immunoSEQ multiplex PCR, and TCRdb kept only the in-frame ones, dropping some. There are 250,000 to 300,000 clones in the sample; around 86% occur only once, and approximately 4% lies in the top ten. The source material was peripheral blood. The receptors were gathered from a man aged 18 to 29 with active or convalescent COVID-19. CDR3s include the opening cysteine and the closing phenylalanine or tryptophan. A D gene is named only where the DNA matches it firmly. Clone sizes are given selectively: once, few, many, or a class where the clone is expanded.

clone_size j_call v_call d_call cdr3_aa cdr3_nt
NA TRBJ1-2 TRBV6-5 NA CASSYARGADGYTF TGTGCCAGCAGTTACGCGCGGGGGGCGGATGGCTACACCTTC
many TRBJ1-2 TRBV2 TRBD1 CASLGAYQGAIYGYTF TGTGCCAGCCTTGGGGCCTATCAGGGGGCGATCTATGGCTACACCTTC
NA TRBJ2-3 TRBV7-2 TRBD2 CASRVLAGGVDTQYF TGTGCCAGCAGGGTACTAGCGGGAGGCGTAGATACGCAGTATTTT
NA TRBJ1-3 TRBV3-1/TRBV3-2 NA CANSRRVSGNTIYF TGTGCCAACAGCCGCAGGGTCTCTGGAAACACCATATATTTT
NA TRBJ2-5 TRBV29-1 NA CSVEDPERAQYF TGCAGCGTTGAAGATCCTGAGAGGGCCCAGTACTTC
NA TRBJ1-3 TRBV9 TRBD1 CASSPTGGGRNTIYF TGTGCCAGCAGCCCAACAGGGGGCGGAAGAAACACCATATATTTT
NA TRBJ2-2 TRBV19 NA CASTNQRAGELFF TGTGCCAGTACCAACCAACGGGCCGGGGAGCTGTTTTTT
NA TRBJ2-7 TRBV15 NA CATSRGLGVVEQYF TGTGCCACCAGCAGAGGACTAGGAGTTGTCGAGCAGTACTTC
NA TRBJ2-6 TRBV3-1/TRBV3-2 NA CASSQGAGANVLTF TGTGCCAGCAGCCAAGGCGCTGGGGCCAACGTCCTGACTTTC
NA TRBJ2-5 TRBV7-7 NA CASSPNPGGQETQYF TGTGCTAGCAGCCCCAACCCTGGCGGCCAAGAGACCCAGTACTTC
NA TRBJ2-7 TRBV5-1 NA CASSPERSYEQYF TGCGCCAGCAGCCCTGAGAGGAGCTACGAGCAGTACTTC
once TRBJ2-2 TRBV4-1 NA CASSQEPAGELFF TGCGCCAGCAGCCAAGAACCGGCCGGGGAGCTGTTTTTT
NA TRBJ1-2 TRBV2 TRBD1 CASRRPFRGRRGFYTF TGTGCCAGCAGAAGGCCCTTTAGGGGGCGCCGAGGTTTCTACACCTTC
NA TRBJ1-2 TRBV6-5 TRBD1 CASRQGEYGYTF TGTGCCAGCCGACAGGGGGAGTACGGCTACACCTTC
NA TRBJ2-7 TRBV7-6 TRBD2 CASSLREDPYEQYF TGTGCCAGCAGCTTGCGGGAGGATCCCTACGAGCAGTACTTC
NA TRBJ1-2 TRBV6-5 NA CASSYGGLTGGYTF TGTGCCAGCAGTTACGGCGGGCTTACGGGTGGCTACACCTTC
NA TRBJ1-2 TRBV11-3 NA CASSLQEDYGYTF TGTGCCAGCAGCTTACAGGAAGACTATGGCTACACCTTC
NA TRBJ1-4 TRBV25-1 TRBD1 CASSDRDRGPSNEKLFF TGTGCCAGCAGTGACCGGGACAGGGGGCCTTCTAATGAAAAACTGTTTTTT
NA TRBJ2-7 TRBV6-5 TRBD2 CATLAGTYEQYF TGTGCCACATTAGCGGGAACCTACGAGCAGTACTTC
NA TRBJ1-3 TRBV30 NA CAWSTGGSGNTIYF TGTGCCTGGAGTACCGGGGGGTCTGGAAACACCATATATTTT
NA TRBJ1-5 TRBV28 TRBD1 CASSGQVQVNNQPQHF TGTGCCAGCAGTGGACAGGTACAGGTAAACAATCAGCCCCAGCATTTT
NA TRBJ2-7 TRBV30 TRBD2 CASSGRAYEQYF TGTGCCTCTTCCGGGAGGGCCTACGAGCAGTACTTC
NA TRBJ2-7 TRBV24-1 NA CATSDFRVEQYF TGTGCCACCAGTGATTTCAGGGTCGAGCAGTACTTC
NA TRBJ2-7 TRBV7-9 NA CASSSGLPYEQYF TGTGCCAGCAGCTCTGGGCTTCCCTACGAGCAGTACTTC
few TRBJ1-5 TRBV6-4 TRBD1 CASSGTGVGNQPQHF TGTGCCAGCAGCGGGACAGGGGTTGGCAATCAGCCCCAGCATTTT
NA TRBJ2-2 TRBV27 TRBD1 CASSSFSGTETGELFF TGTGCCAGCAGTTCGTTCTCCGGGACAGAGACCGGGGAGCTGTTTTTT
NA TRBJ1-1 TRBV6-1 NA CASSEGPGDMAEAFF TGTGCCAGCAGTGAAGGCCCGGGGGATATGGCTGAAGCTTTCTTT
NA TRBJ2-1 TRBV11-2 NA CASSSTGSSYNEQFF TGTGCCAGCAGCTCCACGGGTAGCTCCTACAATGAGCAGTTCTTC
NA TRBJ1-4 TRBV30 NA CAWSSLTGTTVFF TGTGCCTGGAGTTCCTTAACCGGGACTACGGTGTTTTTT
NA TRBJ2-7 TRBV28 TRBD2 CASKFSNSGRNKYEQYF TGTGCCAGCAAGTTTTCCAATAGCGGGAGAAATAAGTACGAGCAGTACTTC
NA TRBJ2-2 TRBV6-5 NA CASSYSGGAKTGELFF TGTGCCAGCAGTTACTCGGGGGGGGCAAAGACCGGGGAGCTGTTTTTT
NA TRBJ2-7 TRBV4-3 NA CASSQGGQAYEQYF TGCGCCAGCAGCCAAGGGGGACAAGCCTACGAGCAGTACTTC
NA TRBJ1-1 TRBV19 TRBD1 CASSTLQGLGTEAFF TGTGCCAGTAGTACCTTACAGGGGTTGGGCACTGAAGCTTTCTTT
NA TRBJ2-7 TRBV3-1/TRBV3-2 NA CASSHSSGDYEQYF TGTGCCAGCAGCCATTCGAGCGGCGACTACGAGCAGTACTTC
NA TRBJ2-2 TRBV28 NA CASSSRGSTGELFF TGTGCCAGCAGTTCGAGGGGGAGCACCGGGGAGCTGTTTTTT
NA TRBJ1-5 TRBV27 NA CASSKTVNQPQHF TGTGCCAGCAGTAAGACAGTGAATCAGCCCCAGCATTTT
NA TRBJ1-6 TRBV5-5 NA CASSLGSNNSPLHF TGTGCCAGCAGCTTGGGGTCTAATAATTCACCCCTCCACTTT
NA TRBJ2-3 TRBV18 TRBD1 CASSRTGTRTDTQYF TGTGCCAGCTCACGGACAGGGACGAGGACAGATACGCAGTATTTT
NA TRBJ1-5 TRBV28 NA CASSTGYQPQHF TGTGCCAGCAGTACAGGTTATCAGCCCCAGCATTTT
NA TRBJ1-6 TRBV28 NA CASISGAPSPLHF TGTGCCAGCATTTCAGGGGCTCCTTCACCCCTCCACTTT
NA TRBJ2-3 TRBV24-1 TRBD2 CATSDSAIERGGTDTQYF TGTGCCACCAGTGATTCCGCCATCGAGCGGGGGGGCACAGATACGCAGTATTTT
NA TRBJ1-1 TRBV15 NA CATSRDRRVGVNTEAFF TGTGCCACCAGCAGAGATCGGAGGGTAGGGGTGAACACTGAAGCTTTCTTT
NA TRBJ1-4 TRBV19 NA CASSGRTTTNEKLFF TGTGCCAGTAGTGGCAGGACAACAACTAATGAAAAACTGTTTTTT
NA TRBJ1-3 TRBV15 NA CATSSPSGNTIYF TGTGCCACCAGCAGCCCTTCTGGAAACACCATATATTTT
NA TRBJ2-1 TRBV5-1 NA CASSDGTFYNEQFF TGCGCCAGCAGCGACGGGACTTTTTACAATGAGCAGTTCTTC
NA TRBJ2-1 TRBV6-5 TRBD2 CASSYLRGGGNQQFF TGTGCCAGCAGTTACCTTAGGGGCGGGGGGAATCAGCAGTTCTTC
few TRBJ2-1 TRBV28 TRBD2 CASRGLAGVGEQFF TGTGCCAGCAGGGGACTAGCGGGAGTTGGTGAGCAGTTCTTC
NA TRBJ2-7 TRBV2 NA CAGAPSIYEQYF TGTGCCGGGGCTCCCAGCATCTACGAGCAGTACTTC
NA TRBJ2-1 TRBV6-2/TRBV6-3 TRBD2 CASSYTRGRVNEQFF TGTGCCAGCAGTTACACAAGAGGGAGGGTCAATGAGCAGTTCTTC
NA TRBJ2-7 TRBV28 NA CASSVGGYEQYF TGTGCCAGCAGTGTAGGGGGCTACGAGCAGTACTTC
NA TRBJ2-7 TRBV4-3 TRBD2 CASSSLAGGSEQYF TGCGCCAGCAGTTCGCTAGCGGGAGGGAGCGAGCAGTACTTC
once TRBJ1-2 TRBV3-1/TRBV3-2 NA CASSQDNTYGYTF TGTGCCAGCAGCCAAGACAATACTTATGGCTACACCTTC
NA TRBJ2-5 TRBV3-1/TRBV3-2 TRBD2 CASSQEASGLATETQYF TGTGCCAGCAGCCAAGAAGCCTCAGGACTAGCGACAGAGACCCAGTACTTC
NA TRBJ2-1 TRBV7-2 TRBD2 CASSLDSGGYNEQFF TGTGCCAGCAGCTTAGACTCGGGAGGATACAATGAGCAGTTCTTC
NA TRBJ2-3 TRBV29-1 TRBD2 CSVAVAGGTDTQYF TGCAGCGTTGCGGTTGCGGGGGGAACAGATACGCAGTATTTT
NA TRBJ2-3 TRBV11-3 NA CASSQRRDLSTDTQYF TGTGCCAGCAGCCAACGTCGGGATTTGAGCACAGATACGCAGTATTTT
NA TRBJ2-1 TRBV2 TRBD2 CASRMAWLAGVNEQFF TGTGCCAGCAGGATGGCGTGGCTAGCGGGAGTCAATGAGCAGTTCTTC
NA TRBJ2-7 TRBV7-6 TRBD1 CASSPRDRVHEQYF TGTGCCAGCAGCCCCCGGGACAGGGTCCACGAGCAGTACTTC
NA TRBJ2-7 TRBV5-5 NA CASSFTVTGRYEQYF TGTGCCAGCAGCTTTACAGTGACAGGTCGCTACGAGCAGTACTTC